The 23 T cell receptor beta chains listed next were all sequenced from one sample in a study of shared clonotypes between healthy human individuals (dated by TCRdb to about 2020). Library creation used the immunoSEQ multiplex PCR assay. TCRdb retrieved this table from immuneACCESS and kept in-frame rearrangements only. Not all clones are present; in checked studies, unresolved V genes account for under half, and no reason is known for the remainder. This sample gives some 2.1 million clones in total; about 95% of them show up just once. The top ten clonotypes cover 1% to 1.3% of the sample. For the CD8 naive samples, CD45RO-negative cells were positively selected for CCR7, yielding a CD45RA+CCR7+ population from which TemRA cells were excluded. The sequencing input was naive CD8+ T cells sorted from blood. This specimen's cell subset or site label, per the study, means: CD45RA+CCR7+. These receptors were obtained from a young man in good health.

A word on this clone: The same CDR3 can be traced to other DNA sequences in this sample. The genes are TRBV28 and TRBJ1-1, with 7 nucleotides matching TRBD1. The CDR3 sequence is 14 residues long. Per the germline V gene, CDR1 is MDHEN and CDR2 is SYDVKM. Trimming cost V 3 bases and J 1 base; bases outside gene matches: 2. The CDR3: CASSLRQGNTEAFF. The CDR3, as DNA: TGTGCCAGCAGTTTGAGACAGGGGAACACTGAAGCTTTCTTT.

The chain is built from TRBV13 and TRBJ2-2; D perhaps matches TRBD1 (5 bases). V dropped 2 bases and J dropped 6 bases, with 10 bases sitting between them. This CDR3 is built from 14 residues. Looked up from germline, CDR1 is PRHDT and CDR2 is FYEKMQ (reference sequence). CDR3 residues: CASSLQGLPGELFF. For the CDR3, the DNA is TGTGCCAGCAGCTTACAGGGATTGCCCGGGGAGCTGTTTTTT.

The gene calls are TRBV6-1 and TRBJ2-7; the D call may be TRBD1 or TRBD2 (5 bases each). The CDR3 has 15 amino acids. Germline lookup yields CDR1 MNHNS and CDR2 SASEGT. Trimming removed 3 bases at V and 6 bases at J, with 18 bases between. The CDR3 reads CASSDHRDGDLEQYF. The DNA of the CDR3 is TGTGCCAGCAGTGACCACCGGGACGGTGATCTCGAGCAGTACTTC.

The V call is TRBV20-1, the J call TRBJ2-1; D gene uncertain. V shed 5 bases and J shed 7 bases, with 6 bases lying between them. From germline, CDR1 is DFQATT and CDR2 SNEGSKA (reference sequence). The CDR3 is made up of 10 amino acids. The CDR3 loop reads CSAVKNEQFF. CDR3 nucleotide sequence: TGCAGTGCTGTGAAGAATGAGCAGTTCTTC.

This sequence joins TRBV19 and TRBJ2-2; D gene uncertain. V lost 0 bases, J lost 5 bases, and 7 bases lay in between. CDR1 is LNHDA and CDR2 is SQIVND in the germline V gene (reference sequence). This CDR3 has 14 residues. The CDR3 region is CASSIDHRTGELFF. DNA of the CDR3: TGTGCCAGTAGTATAGACCACCGAACCGGGGAGCTGTTTTTT.

The J gene is TRBJ2-7, the V gene TRBV19, with D maybe TRBD1 (6 bases). CDR3 length: 14 residues. V lost 5 bases and J 2 bases, leaving 13 bases between the germline ends. The V gene's germline CDR1 is LNHDA and CDR2 SQIVND (reference sequence). The CDR3 is CASSSKDRTYEQYF. The CDR3 bases are TGTGCCAGTAGTTCCAAGGACAGAACCTACGAGCAGTACTTC.

The V and J genes are TRBV28 and TRBJ2-7; either TRBD1 or TRBD2 may fit D (7 bases each). In germline, CDR1 is MDHEN, CDR2 SYDVKM. V dropped 6 bases and J dropped 2 bases, with 20 bases sitting between them. This CDR3 region has 16 residues. The CDR3: CASRPGQAGDPYEQYF. In DNA form, the CDR3 reads TGTGCCAGCAGACCTGGACAGGCGGGGGATCCCTACGAGCAGTACTTC. The whole variable domain, filled in from reference TRBV28 and TRBJ2-7, reads DVKVTQSSRYLVKRTGEKVFLECVQDMDHENMFWYRQDPGLGLRLIYFSYDVKMKEKGDIPEGYSVSREKKERFSLILESASTNQTSMYLCASRPGQAGDPYEQYFGPGTRLTVT.

This sequence joins TRBV13 and TRBJ1-4, with a tentative D call TRBD1 (5 bases). The V and J ends lost 5 bases and 0 bases respectively, with 13 bases between them. In germline, CDR1 is PRHDT, CDR2 FYEKMQ (reference sequence). The CDR3 is made up of 16 amino acids. The CDR3 DNA follows: TGTGCCAGCAGCCCCGGGGGGGTAGCAACTAATGAAAAACTGTTTTTT. It encodes CASSPGGVATNEKLFF.

The chain is built from TRBV29-1 and TRBJ2-7; D is perhaps TRBD1 or TRBD2 (5 bases each). The CDR3 has 14 residues. Trimming removed 7 bases at V and 4 bases at J, with 20 bases between. Germline V gives CDR1 SQVTM, CDR2 ANQGSEA. CDR3 sequence reads: CSARDGALWYEQYF. The CDR3 coding sequence is TGCAGCGCCCGGGACGGAGCGTTATGGTACGAGCAGTACTTC.

V gene TRBV7-8 combines with J gene TRBJ1-5; no clear D. The germline gives CDR1 SGHVS, CDR2 FQNEAQ. V lost 5 bases and J lost 5, with 7 bases in between. The CDR3 is 12 residues long. This CDR3 is CASSLDYQPQHF. CDR3 DNA: TGTGCCAGCAGCCTGGACTATCAGCCCCAGCATTTT.

As for this clone: At the DNA level, this CDR3 is encoded by other sequences in the same sample as well. The genes are TRBV30 and TRBJ1-2, with D perhaps matching TRBD1 (5 bases). Trimming pared 3 bases from V and 1 base from J, leaving 9 bases between. CDR1 and CDR2 from the germline V gene are GTSNPN and SVGIG (reference sequence). This CDR3 has 13 amino acids. CDR3 sequence reads: CAWSPGGNYGYTF. In DNA, the CDR3 is TGTGCCTGGAGCCCGGGGGGTAACTATGGCTACACCTTC.

V gene TRBV27 combines with J gene TRBJ2-1; 9 nucleotides line up with TRBD2. With V trimmed by 3 bases and J by 4 bases, 1 base remained unmatched. CDR1 is MNHEY, CDR2 SMNVEV, per germline (reference sequence). This CDR3 is built from 14 residues. CDR3 amino acids: CASSFTSGYNEQFF. For the CDR3, the DNA is TGTGCCAGCAGTTTTACTAGCGGGTACAATGAGCAGTTCTTC.

The DNA of the CDR3 is TGTGCCAGCAGGGGCTCAAGGGTCTCCTCCTATAATTCACCCCTCCACTTT. Amino acid sequence: CASRGSRVSSYNSPLHF. The chain uses TRBV25-1 and TRBJ1-6; D call uncertain. V was clipped by 6 bases and J by 0 bases, with 15 bases between them. This CDR3 region has 17 residues. Germline-derived CDR1 and CDR2 are MGHDK and SYGVNS.

The genes are TRBV6-7 and TRBJ2-7; 10 nucleotides line up with TRBD1. TRBV6-7 is an ORF; its function is uncertain. The CDR3 runs to 14 residues. Germline trimming cut 5 bases from V and 6 bases from J; bases unmatched to any gene: 7. The CDR3 DNA reads TGTGCCAGCAGTCCGGGACAGGGGTTCCCCGAGCAGTACTTC. Residues: CASSPGQGFPEQYF.

This chain joins TRBV28 and TRBJ2-1; D is ambiguous. The CDR3 consists of 15 residues. CDR1 is MDHEN, CDR2 SYDVKM, per germline. Trimming took off 3 bases at V and 0 bases at J, with 9 bases between the two ends. The CDR3 spells CASSLAAYSYNEQFF. CDR3 coding DNA: TGTGCCAGCAGTTTGGCGGCCTACTCCTACAATGAGCAGTTCTTC.

This clone was seen just once. V gene TRBV4-3 combines with J gene TRBJ2-7; D gene ambiguous. V was trimmed by 0 bases and J by 4 bases, leaving 7 bases between them. The CDR3 covers 13 residues. Germline V gives CDR1 LGHNA, CDR2 YSLEER. CDR3 in DNA: TGCGCCAGCAGCCAAGATGTTCTATACGAGCAGTACTTC. Translating it yields CASSQDVLYEQYF.

The genes are TRBV7-3 and TRBJ2-5; D call uncertain. Per germline, CDR1 SGHTA and CDR2 FQGTGA. This CDR3 has 15 amino acids. V shed 5 bases and J shed 4 bases, with 17 bases lying between them. The CDR3 sequence is CASSASGTNGETQYF. The CDR3 bases are TGTGCCAGCAGCGCTTCGGGCACGAACGGAGAGACCCAGTACTTC.

The chain combines TRBV27 with TRBJ2-7; 9 nucleotides align to TRBD1. Germline CDR1 and CDR2: MNHEY and SMNVEV (reference sequence). The CDR3 length is 13 residues. Losses at the gene ends were 4 bases for V and 7 bases for J; bases not matched to a gene: 5. The CDR3 region is CASSSGQGEEQYF. Here the CDR3 DNA reads TGTGCCAGCAGTTCGGGACAGGGCGAAGAGCAGTACTTC.

This clone is a singleton in its sample. The chain employs TRBV27 and TRBJ2-3; TRBD1 aligns across 8 bases. The CDR3 contains 14 residues. The germline V gene encodes CDR1 MNHEY and CDR2 SMNVEV (reference sequence). V dropped 3 bases and J dropped 7; count of bases not matched to a gene: 6. The CDR3 DNA reads as TGTGCCAGCAGTTTCCAGGGGGCGCGAAATACGCAGTATTTT. As protein: CASSFQGARNTQYF.

The chain has TRBV4-1 and TRBJ2-1; unclear D gene. Per germline, CDR1 MGHRA and CDR2 YSYEKL. Deletions cut 0 bases from V and 8 bases from J, with 11 bases between. The CDR3 totals 14 residues. The CDR3 region has the DNA TGCGCCAGCAGCCAAGAATCAGGTCACGATGAGCAGTTCTTC. It translates to CASSQESGHDEQFF.

The V and J genes are TRBV28 and TRBJ2-7; 9 bases map to TRBD2. CDR1 is MDHEN, CDR2 SYDVKM, per germline. The trim removed 6 bases at V and 2 bases at J, leaving 5 bases unmatched. CDR3 length: 14 residues. The CDR3 loop reads CASRIAGAPYEQYF. In DNA form, the CDR3 reads TGTGCCAGCAGGATAGCGGGGGCCCCCTACGAGCAGTACTTC.

A note on this clone: This specimen includes other DNA sequences encoding the same CDR3. The chain uses TRBV27 and TRBJ2-7; D remains unclear. This CDR3 is built from 11 residues. V was shortened by 6 bases and J by 4 bases, with 7 bases between the two germline ends. Germline V lookup: CDR1 MNHEY, CDR2 SMNVEV (reference sequence). The CDR3 spells CASSGGYEQYF. The CDR3 DNA sequence: TGTGCCAGCAGCGGCGGATACGAGCAGTACTTC.

This clone was recorded once. The CDR3 loop is CASSNSQGTEAFF. The CDR3 DNA sequence: TGCGCCAGCAGCAACTCCCAGGGCACTGAAGCTTTCTTT. V gene TRBV10-2 combines with J gene TRBJ1-1, with TRBD1 as a possible D gene (5 bases). This CDR3 is built from 13 residues. Trimming stripped 6 bases from V and 4 bases from J, with 12 bases between. Germline assignment: CDR1 WSHSY and CDR2 SAAADI.